The 19 T cell receptor beta chains presented below share a single source sample, sequenced in a study of T cells in Graves' hyperthyroidism and ophthalmopathy. RNA transcripts served as the template for amplifying TCR beta CDR3 regions. Researchers ran a first-round RT-PCR on the TCR CDR3 using the HTBI primer set. In TCRdb, the multiplex PCR reads were re-called with MiXCR into one record per CDR3 protein. In the table there are roughly 580,000 distinct CDR3 sequences, approximately 15% of which are singletons. The sequencing sample was made of blood. The receptors originated from a woman in her 30s with Graves' hyperthyroidism that later progressed to Graves' ophthalmopathy.

To note about this clonotype: It may be a read error: a sequence one base away is much more abundant. This sequence joins TRBV30 and TRBJ1-1; a weak D match, TRBD1 (5 bases). This CDR3 contains 14 residues. Germline V lookup: CDR1 GTSNPN, CDR2 SVGIG (reference sequence). The CDR3 coding sequence is TGTGCCTGGAGCGGGGAGGGGTCGAACACTGACGCTTTCTTT. This encodes CAWSGEGSNTDAFF.

This clonotype has ten or more counts. Mismatch with germline at one junction end may stem from a read error. The chain combines TRBV27 with TRBJ2-3; D unresolved. Germline CDR1 MNHEY, CDR2 SMNVEV (reference sequence). The CDR3 loop spans 15 amino acids. CDR3: CASSLFPPPADTQYF. CDR3 coding DNA: TGTGCCAGCAGCTTATTTCCCCCCCCGGCAGATACGCAGTATTTT.

This clonotype was detected ten times or more. This chain joins TRBV20-1 and TRBJ1-2; 7 bases line up with TRBD1. The V segment lost 6 bases and the J segment 4 bases; nucleotides outside the gene matches: 8. CDR1 is DFQATT, CDR2 SNEGSKA, per germline (reference sequence). The CDR3 spans 13 residues. The CDR3 DNA sequence: TGCAGTGCGAACTACAGGGGAGGCTATGGCTACACCTTC. Translated, it gives CSANYRGGYGYTF.

This clonotype was recorded at least ten times. The chain employs TRBV20-1 and TRBJ2-7; the match to TRBD2 covers 16 bases. The length of the CDR3 is 16 residues. Germline V gene lookup returns CDR1 DFQATT and CDR2 SNEGSKA (reference sequence). V gave up 4 bases and J gave up 2 bases; unmatched junction bases: 5. For the CDR3, the DNA is TGCAGTGCTACCGGGACTAGCGGGAGGGAGGCCTACGAGCAGTACTTC. Its protein is CSATGTSGREAYEQYF.

This clonotype has ten or more counts. The V call is TRBV6-2 or TRBV6-3, the J call TRBJ2-1; TRBD1 aligns across 11 bases. The germline V gene has CDR1 MNHEY and CDR2 SVGEGT. Trimming removed 4 bases from V and 3 bases from J; junction bases left unmatched: 8. The CDR3 runs 17 residues. The CDR3 DNA is TGTGCCAGCAGTTCCCGGGACAGGGGGGACTTCTACAATGAGCAGTTCTTC. This encodes CASSSRDRGDFYNEQFF.

The chain couples TRBV10-3 to TRBJ2-2, with 10 bases that match TRBD1. Germline V gives CDR1 ENHRY, CDR2 SYGVKD. After removal of 5 bases from V and 6 bases from J, the junction contained 6 bases not matched to a gene. The CDR3 loop spans 15 amino acids. The CDR3 sequence is CAISQAGQGAGELFF. In DNA, the CDR3 is TGTGCCATCAGTCAGGCCGGACAGGGGGCCGGGGAGCTGTTTTTT.

This chain joins TRBV18 and TRBJ2-6; 8 nucleotides align to TRBD1. The germline CDR1 and CDR2 sequences are KGHSH and LQKENI. V shed 11 bases, J shed 3 bases, and the junction held 15 bases outside the gene matches. This CDR3 region has 17 residues. The DNA for the CDR3 is TGTGCCGGCGGCCTACGGCAGGGGGCTGGTGGGGCCAACGTCCTGACTTTC. Its translation is CAGGLRQGAGGANVLTF. The entire variable domain, with the rest obtained from reference TRBV18 and TRBJ2-6, is as follows: NAGVMQNPRHLVRRRGQEARLRCSPMKGHSHVYWYRQLPEEGLKFMVYLQKENIIDESGMPKERFSAEFPKEGPSILRIQQVVRGDSAAYFCAGGLRQGAGGANVLTFGAGSRLTVL.

This clonotype showed up just a few times. The V and J genes are TRBV30 and TRBJ2-1, with TRBD2 identical over 11 bases. In germline, CDR1 is GTSNPN, CDR2 SVGIG (reference sequence). The trim removed 5 bases at V and 9 bases at J, leaving 12 bases unmatched. The length of the CDR3 is 15 residues. The CDR3 here is CAWVRVSGRASEQFF. DNA for the CDR3: TGTGCCTGGGTTCGGGTTAGCGGGAGGGCCAGTGAGCAGTTCTTC. Full variable domain (missing parts from reference TRBV30 and TRBJ2-1): SQTIHQWPATLVQPVGSPLSLECTVEGTSNPNLYWYRQAAGRGLQLLFYSVGIGQISSEVPQNLSASRPQDRQFILSSKKLLLSDSGFYLCAWVRVSGRASEQFFGPGTRLTVL.

This clonotype was counted many times. This chain links TRBV7-2 with TRBJ2-1, with 8 bases aligning to TRBD2. The CDR3 consists of 17 residues. Germline CDR1 reads SGHTA; CDR2 reads FQGNSA. The J segment lost 3 bases and the V segment lost 6 bases, leaving 13 bases of the junction unmatched. The CDR3 region has the DNA TGTGCCAGCAGAGGGGGGGGACTAGAGGGCCTCTACAATGAGCAGTTCTTC. It translates to CASRGGGLEGLYNEQFF. Based on the CDR3 plus reference TRBV7-2 and TRBJ2-1, the full variable domain is GAGVSQSPSNKVTEKGKDVELRCDPISGHTALYWYRQSLGQGLEFLIYFQGNSAPDKSGLPSDRFSAERTGGSVSTLTIQRTQQEDSAVYLCASRGGGLEGLYNEQFFGPGTRLTVL.

The chain joins TRBV27 to TRBJ1-2, with TRBD1 matching 7 bases. CDR1 and CDR2 from the germline V gene are MNHEY and SMNVEV (reference sequence). Trimming took 3 bases from V and 4 from J; bases not matched to a gene: 17. The CDR3 extends over 18 amino acids. CDR3 bases: TGTGCCAGCAGTTTCACAGGGGCATTGGGTGGGCTTAGCTATGGCTACACCTTC. This encodes CASSFTGALGGLSYGYTF.

This clonotype was detected many times. CDR3 in DNA: TGTGCCTGGAACAGGGGGGGTATCTACAATGAGCAGTTCTTC. It yields the protein CAWNRGGIYNEQFF. The J gene is TRBJ2-1, the V gene TRBV30; possible D gene TRBD1, 8 bases. Trimming took 4 bases from V and 3 from J, leaving 13 bases between them. The CDR3 covers 14 residues. Germline V lookup: CDR1 GTSNPN, CDR2 SVGIG (reference sequence).

At least ten counts were recorded for this clonotype. The V and J genes are TRBV5-1 and TRBJ1-2; D gene unclear. Germline-derived CDR1 and CDR2 are SGHRS and YFSETQ. The V end lost 2 bases, the J end lost 8 bases, and 13 bases lay between the germline ends. CDR3 length: 13 residues. In DNA, the CDR3 is TGCGCCAGCAGCTTCGAGGGAATGGAGGGCTACACCTTC. Amino acids: CASSFEGMEGYTF.

This clonotype was detected ten times or more. The chain has TRBV19 and TRBJ2-1; TRBD2 is a possible D gene (6 bases). CDR3 length: 16 residues. CDR1 LNHDA and CDR2 SQIVND come from the germline V gene (reference sequence). Deletions cut 4 bases from V and 2 bases from J, with 15 bases between. CDR3 nucleotide sequence: TGTGCCAGTAGTACCCCGGGGGTAGTGACCTACAATGAGCAGTTCTTC. Its protein product is CASSTPGVVTYNEQFF.

There are many counts of this clonotype. This chain links TRBV11-3 with TRBJ2-5, with D tentatively TRBD2 (6 bases). V shed 5 bases and J shed 5 bases, with 24 bases lying between them. The germline gives CDR1 SGHNT, CDR2 YENEEA. The CDR3 runs 17 residues. This CDR3 is CASSPGAAGGILETQYF. The CDR3 nucleotides read TGTGCCAGCAGCCCAGGAGCGGCTGGGGGGATCCTGGAGACCCAGTACTTC.

The CDR3 here is CSAIEGTGGNQPQHF. The DNA for the CDR3 is TGCAGTGCTATCGAAGGGACAGGGGGCAATCAGCCCCAGCATTTT. The rearrangement uses TRBV20-1 and TRBJ1-5; 10 nucleotides align to TRBD1. This CDR3 is built from 15 residues. J lost 2 bases, V lost 4 bases, and 5 bases had no gene match. CDR1 is DFQATT and CDR2 is SNEGSKA in the germline V gene (reference sequence).

The rearrangement joins TRBV6-5 to TRBJ1-6; the D is unclear. CDR1 and CDR2 from the germline V gene are MNHEY and SVGAGI. The CDR3 runs 18 residues. Trimming removed 0 bases from V and 3 bases from J, with 15 bases in between. CDR3 bases: TGTGCCAGCAGTTACTCGTCGCTTGGACCGCTCTATAATTCACCCCTCCACTTT. Its translation is CASSYSSLGPLYNSPLHF.

This clonotype was found many times. The CDR3 loop reads CASSRAGYLAGTASGANVLTF. The CDR3, as DNA: TGTGCCAGCAGCAGGGCGGGCTATCTAGCGGGAACTGCCTCTGGGGCCAACGTCCTGACTTTC. This sequence joins TRBV11-3 and TRBJ2-6, with TRBD2 matching over 9 bases. The V segment lost 5 bases and the J segment 0 bases; nucleotides outside the gene matches: 17. This CDR3 spans 21 amino acids. CDR1 is SGHNT, CDR2 YENEEA, per germline.

This clonotype was picked up many times. The chain uses TRBV12-3 or TRBV12-4 and TRBJ2-1; TRBD2 matches at 7 bases. Unmatched junction bases numbered 6, after V lost 3 bases and J lost 4 bases. The CDR3 covers 15 residues. This CDR3 is CASSFIAGDYNEQFF. CDR3 nucleotide sequence: TGTGCCAGCAGTTTCATTGCGGGAGATTACAATGAGCAGTTCTTC.

There are many counts of this clonotype. The chain joins TRBV20-1 to TRBJ1-2; D gene ambiguous. The germline V gene has CDR1 DFQATT and CDR2 SNEGSKA (reference sequence). V gave up 0 bases and J gave up 6 bases, with 8 bases separating them. The CDR3 contains 12 residues. CDR3 DNA sequence: TGCAGTGCTAGAGAGCGTAGGGATGGCTACACCTTC. It translates to CSARERRDGYTF.